The sequence of this TCR beta chain was determined in a study of blood T cell repertoires in COVID-19. On the study more broadly: The United States, Italy and Spain provided the acute and convalescent COVID-19 samples. PBMCs, B-cell-depleted T cells, or T cells provided the cDNA or gDNA that made up the material.

As originally analysed: Amplified reference gene primers provided the basis for estimating nucleated cell counts. Method: immunoSEQ multiplex PCR; TCRdb's copy keeps in-frame clones and lacks some. D and trimming come from the DNA, and the V and J calls and clone size come from that table. The repertoire has some 120,000 clones, more than 70% of them found once; the top ten carry roughly 4.5%. Trimming removed 0 bases from V and 9 bases from J, with 16 bases in between. The CDR3 contains 15 residues. From germline, CDR1 is SGDLS and CDR2 YYNGEE. V is TRBV9 and J is TRBJ1-5; possibly TRBD1 for D (5 bases). This receptor was obtained from a human donor in a cohort sampled during active COVID-19. Sequenced input: peripheral blood. For the CDR3, the DNA is TGTGCCAGCAGCGTAGGCGGAGACAGAGAGACGCCCCAGCATTTT. It translates to CASSVGGDRETPQHF.